A single sample is the source of the 20 T cell receptor beta chains below, sequenced in a study of blood T cell repertoires in COVID-19. The table came from immunoSEQ multiplex PCR; TCRdb's copy has only in-frame clones and leaves some out. There are around 250,000 clones in the sample; over 70% occur only once, and approximately 5.4% lies in the top ten. Sequences were obtained from peripheral blood. Receptor source: an elderly man with acute or convalescent COVID-19.

V usage is TRBV19 and J usage is TRBJ2-7; TRBD1 agrees at 9 bases. J was trimmed by 4 bases and V by 6 bases; bases with no gene match: 10. Germline CDR1 is LNHDA and CDR2 is SQIVND (reference sequence). The CDR3 covers 15 residues. The DNA for the CDR3 is TGTGCCAGTAGGGCCGCTGGACAGGGGATTTACGAGCAGTACTTC. This translates into CASRAAGQGIYEQYF.

This clone was recorded once. The chain uses TRBV29-1 and TRBJ1-1; D gene ambiguous. Trimming took off 4 bases at V and 4 bases at J, with 10 bases between the two ends. The length of the CDR3 is 12 residues. CDR1 and CDR2 (germline): SQVTM, ANQGSEA. The CDR3 DNA is TGCAGCGTTGTGGAGGGATTCACTGAAGCTTTCTTT. It encodes CSVVEGFTEAFF.

This sequence joins TRBV3-1 (or the pseudogene TRBV3-2) and TRBJ2-7, with 11 bases that match TRBD1. CDR1 and CDR2 from the germline V gene are LGHDT and YNNKEL (reference sequence). With 6 bases clipped from V and 6 bases from J, the junction kept 4 bases outside the gene matches. The CDR3 spans 13 residues. The CDR3 reads CASSGTGGREQYF. The CDR3 DNA sequence: TGTGCCAGCAGTGGGACAGGGGGTCGCGAGCAGTACTTC.

The chain uses TRBV24-1 and TRBJ1-4, with D uncertain. Germline V CDR1 and CDR2: KGHDR, SFDVKD. The CDR3 runs to 17 residues. V lost 0 bases to trimming and J lost 8 bases, with 18 bases between them. The CDR3: CATSDLQRRGRREKLFF. The CDR3, as DNA: TGTGCCACCAGTGATTTGCAGAGGCGCGGGAGGAGGGAAAAACTGTTTTTT.

This clone has a single count. Other DNA sequences in the sample encode the same CDR3. The chain carries TRBV28 and TRBJ2-7, with 8 bases aligning to TRBD2. Germline values: CDR1 MDHEN, CDR2 SYDVKM. The CDR3 is 13 residues long. V lost 6 bases, J lost 3 bases, and 4 bases stayed unmatched. CDR3 region: CASRPGGVYEQYF. The DNA for the CDR3 is TGTGCCAGCAGACCGGGGGGGGTCTACGAGCAGTACTTC.

V usage is TRBV5-4 and J usage is TRBJ2-4; 12 bases align to TRBD1. The V segment lost 4 bases and the J segment 8 bases; nucleotides outside the gene matches: 13. Germline V lookup: CDR1 SGHNT, CDR2 YYREEE (reference sequence). There are 17 residues in the CDR3. CDR3 sequence reads: CASSRPGTGGLGDIQYF. The DNA for the CDR3 is TGTGCCAGCAGCCGCCCCGGGACAGGGGGCTTAGGGGACATTCAGTACTTC.

The V gene is TRBV6-1, the J gene TRBJ2-1; D may be TRBD2 (7 bases). CDR1 is MNHNS and CDR2 is SASEGT in the germline V gene. V shed 2 bases and J shed 2 bases, with 19 bases lying between them. There are 18 residues in the CDR3. The CDR3 sequence is CASSEPLSRGAAYNEQFF. The CDR3 DNA sequence: TGTGCCAGCAGTGAACCCCTGAGTCGGGGGGCAGCCTACAATGAGCAGTTCTTC.

The chain couples TRBV12-3 or TRBV12-4 to TRBJ2-7; 8 bases match TRBD2. The V and J ends lost 5 bases and 6 bases, in that order; junction bases with no gene match: 3. The CDR3 totals 12 residues. CDR3 residues: CASSPGLVEQYF. DNA for the CDR3: TGTGCCAGCAGTCCGGGACTAGTCGAGCAGTACTTC.

The chain joins TRBV27 to TRBJ2-7; 8 nucleotides align to TRBD2. The CDR3 consists of 15 residues. The germline V gene has CDR1 MNHEY and CDR2 SMNVEV (reference sequence). V shed 8 bases, J shed 2 bases, and the junction held 11 bases outside the gene matches. The CDR3 sequence is CASGTLSGTPYEQYF. CDR3 coding DNA: TGTGCCAGCGGAACACTTAGCGGGACCCCCTACGAGCAGTACTTC.

The V and J genes are TRBV11-2 and TRBJ1-3, with D hard to call. V lost 7 bases, J lost 5 bases, and 24 bases lay in between. Germline V gene sequence: CDR1 SGHAT, CDR2 FQNNGV. The CDR3 covers 17 residues. The CDR3: CASTPGAQPIPRNTIYF. For the CDR3, the DNA is TGTGCCAGCACCCCAGGCGCACAACCAATACCCAGAAACACCATATATTTT.

This chain links TRBV5-4 with TRBJ1-2, with a weak D call TRBD1 (6 bases). Between the trimmed V and J ends, which lost 4 bases and 6 bases, there was a span of 13 bases. CDR1 is SGHNT and CDR2 is YYREEE in the germline V gene (reference sequence). The CDR3 sequence is 13 residues long. CDR3 coding DNA: TGTGCCAGCAGCGTGACAGGCTGGCATGGCTACACCTTC. Translation gives CASSVTGWHGYTF.

The chain has TRBV4-2 and TRBJ2-3; 14 nucleotides match TRBD2. Germline V lookup: CDR1 LGHNA, CDR2 YNFKEQ. This CDR3 is built from 16 residues. The V segment lost 1 base and the J segment 3 bases; nucleotides outside the gene matches: 0. The CDR3 region is CASSQGLAGGTDTQYF. The CDR3 region has the DNA TGTGCCAGCAGCCAAGGACTAGCGGGAGGGACAGATACGCAGTATTTT.

The rearrangement links TRBV18 to TRBJ2-5; 10 bases line up with TRBD2. This CDR3 comprises 18 residues. From germline, CDR1 is KGHSH and CDR2 LQKENI. V lost 1 base to trimming and J lost 3 bases; unmatched junction nucleotides: 11. The CDR3 is CASSPLTLAGGGKETQYF. CDR3 in DNA: TGTGCCAGCTCACCACTGACCTTAGCGGGAGGAGGTAAAGAGACCCAGTACTTC.

The V call is TRBV28, the J call TRBJ1-4; 9 bases fit TRBD1. With V trimmed by 4 bases and J by 4 bases, 7 bases remained unmatched. CDR3 size: 16 residues. Germline V gives CDR1 MDHEN, CDR2 SYDVKM. CDR3 bases: TGTGCCAGCAGTTCCAACAGGGGGCGCGATAATGAAAAACTGTTTTTT. It specifies CASSSNRGRDNEKLFF.

The chain is built from TRBV5-1 and TRBJ1-1; 9 nucleotides align to TRBD1. V was clipped by 4 bases and J by 4 bases; unmatched bases: 8. The CDR3 runs to 15 residues. CDR1 and CDR2 (germline): SGHRS, YFSETQ. The CDR3 loop is CASSDIQGASTEAFF. Written as DNA, the CDR3 is TGCGCCAGCAGCGATATACAGGGGGCGTCCACTGAAGCTTTCTTT.

The chain combines TRBV30 with TRBJ1-5; possible D gene TRBD1, 5 bases. The V and J ends lost 0 bases and 4 bases respectively, with 7 bases between them. The CDR3 is made up of 13 amino acids. The germline V gene encodes CDR1 GTSNPN and CDR2 SVGIG (reference sequence). The CDR3 is CAWSVRDNQPQHF. The CDR3 DNA is TGTGCCTGGAGTGTCAGGGATAATCAGCCCCAGCATTTT.

This chain uses TRBV28 with TRBJ2-5; 7 bases map to TRBD2. J lost 1 base, V lost 6 bases, and 5 bases had no gene match. The germline V gene has CDR1 MDHEN and CDR2 SYDVKM. The CDR3 totals 14 residues. The CDR3 loop is CASRLTSAQETQYF. CDR3 nucleotide sequence: TGTGCCAGCAGGCTTACTAGCGCCCAAGAGACCCAGTACTTC. The entire variable domain, with the rest obtained from reference TRBV28 and TRBJ2-5, is as follows: DVKVTQSSRYLVKRTGEKVFLECVQDMDHENMFWYRQDPGLGLRLIYFSYDVKMKEKGDIPEGYSVSREKKERFSLILESASTNQTSMYLCASRLTSAQETQYFGPGTRLLVL.

The DNA for the CDR3 is TGTGCCTGGAGTGCCCTCGACAGGGGAGGACCCCAGCATTTT. Its translation is CAWSALDRGGPQHF. The chain couples TRBV30 to TRBJ1-5; TRBD1 agrees at 8 bases. The CDR3 sequence is 14 residues long. Germline V gives CDR1 GTSNPN, CDR2 SVGIG (reference sequence). V lost 1 base, J lost 10 bases, and 9 bases stayed unmatched.

DNA for the CDR3: TGCGCCAGCAGCCAAGTCCAGGGTGCCTACAATGAGCAGTTCTTC. It translates to CASSQVQGAYNEQFF. V is TRBV4-1 and J is TRBJ2-1; a weak D match, TRBD1 (5 bases). V gave up 1 base and J gave up 2 bases, with 9 bases separating them. There are 15 residues in the CDR3. The germline gives CDR1 MGHRA, CDR2 YSYEKL.

V usage is TRBV3-1 (or the pseudogene TRBV3-2) and J usage is TRBJ2-4; 8 positions match TRBD1. Germline CDR1 is LGHDT and CDR2 is YNNKEL (reference sequence). Trimming took 1 base from V and 8 from J; bases not matched to a gene: 10. The CDR3 length is 16 residues. Written as DNA, the CDR3 is TGTGCCAGCAGCCAAGGGGGGGCAGGGGGCACGGACATTCAGTACTTC. It encodes CASSQGGAGGTDIQYF.